This entry is about one T cell receptor beta chain. V lost 1 base, J lost 1 base, and 4 bases lay in between. This CDR3 spans 13 amino acids. Germline V gives CDR1 LGHNA, CDR2 YSLEER. These data come from a study of T cell changes during pregnancy in multiple sclerosis. Sequencing was performed with immunoSEQ multiplex PCR; in TCRdb, only in-frame clones are kept and a portion is missing. The profile shows 45,000 to 50,000 clones, 90% to 95% of them singletons. The source is a female donor with multiple sclerosis, enrolled in a pregnancy study. The sample was peripheral blood, taken in the third trimester of pregnancy. The chain carries TRBV4-3 and TRBJ1-1, with no clear D. CDR3 residues: CASSQAGNTEAFF. The CDR3 DNA reads as TGCGCCAGCAGCCAAGCGGGGAACACTGAAGCTTTCTTT.